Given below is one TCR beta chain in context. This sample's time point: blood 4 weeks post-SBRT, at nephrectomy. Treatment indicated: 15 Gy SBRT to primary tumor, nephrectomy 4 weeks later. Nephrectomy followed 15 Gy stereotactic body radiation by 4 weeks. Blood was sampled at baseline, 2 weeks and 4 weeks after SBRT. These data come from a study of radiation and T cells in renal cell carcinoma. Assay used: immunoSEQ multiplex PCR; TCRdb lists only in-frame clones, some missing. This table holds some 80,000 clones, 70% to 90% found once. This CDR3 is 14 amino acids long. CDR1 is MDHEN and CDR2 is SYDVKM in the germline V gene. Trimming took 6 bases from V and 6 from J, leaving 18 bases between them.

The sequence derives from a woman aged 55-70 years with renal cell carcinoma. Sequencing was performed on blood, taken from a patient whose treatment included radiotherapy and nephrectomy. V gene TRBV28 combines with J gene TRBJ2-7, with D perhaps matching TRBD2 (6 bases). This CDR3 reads CASRGGKLIREQYF. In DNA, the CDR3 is TGTGCCAGCAGAGGAGGGAAACTAATACGCGAGCAGTACTTC.